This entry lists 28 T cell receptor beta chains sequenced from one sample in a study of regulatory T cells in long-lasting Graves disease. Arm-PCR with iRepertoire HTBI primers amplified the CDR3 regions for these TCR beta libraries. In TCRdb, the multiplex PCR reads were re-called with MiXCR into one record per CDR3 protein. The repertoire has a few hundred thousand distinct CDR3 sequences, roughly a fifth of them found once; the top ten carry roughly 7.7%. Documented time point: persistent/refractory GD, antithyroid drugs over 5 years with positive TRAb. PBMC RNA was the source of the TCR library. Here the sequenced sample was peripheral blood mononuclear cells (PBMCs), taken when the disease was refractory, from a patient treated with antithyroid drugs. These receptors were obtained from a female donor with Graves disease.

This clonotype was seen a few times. The CDR3 DNA follows: TGTGCCAGCAGCCAATGGACAGGGGGCTCCTACGAGCAGTACTTC. Protein product: CASSQWTGGSYEQYF. The V gene is TRBV3-1, the J gene TRBJ2-7; 10 nucleotides match TRBD1. Germline values: CDR1 LGHDT, CDR2 YNNKEL (reference sequence). The CDR3 sequence is 15 residues long. With V trimmed by 2 bases and J by 0 bases, 1 base remained unmatched.

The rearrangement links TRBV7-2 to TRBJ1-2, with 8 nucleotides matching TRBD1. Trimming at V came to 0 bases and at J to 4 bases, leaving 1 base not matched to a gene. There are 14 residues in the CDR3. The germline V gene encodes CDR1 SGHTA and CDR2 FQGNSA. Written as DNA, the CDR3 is TGTGCCAGCAGCTTAGCGGGGACAGGCTATGGCTACACCTTC. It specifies CASSLAGTGYGYTF.

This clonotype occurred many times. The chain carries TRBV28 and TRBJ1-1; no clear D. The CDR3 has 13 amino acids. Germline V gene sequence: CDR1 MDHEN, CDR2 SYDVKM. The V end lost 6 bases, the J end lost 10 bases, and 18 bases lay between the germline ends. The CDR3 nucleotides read TGTGCCAGCAGGATGGGCCCCGACCTTGCAGCTTTCTTT. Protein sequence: CASRMGPDLAAFF. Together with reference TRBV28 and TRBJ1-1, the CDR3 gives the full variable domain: DVKVTQSSRYLVKRTGEKVFLECVQDMDHENMFWYRQDPGLGLRLIYFSYDVKMKEKGDIPEGYSVSREKKERFSLILESASTNQTSMYLCASRMGPDLAAFFGQGTRLTVV.

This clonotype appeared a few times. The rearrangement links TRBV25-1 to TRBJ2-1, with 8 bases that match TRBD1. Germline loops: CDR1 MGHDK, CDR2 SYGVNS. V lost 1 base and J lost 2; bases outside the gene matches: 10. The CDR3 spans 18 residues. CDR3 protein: CASSESLVDRGTYNEQFF. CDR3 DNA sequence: TGTGCCAGCAGTGAATCTCTCGTAGACAGGGGTACCTACAATGAGCAGTTCTTC.

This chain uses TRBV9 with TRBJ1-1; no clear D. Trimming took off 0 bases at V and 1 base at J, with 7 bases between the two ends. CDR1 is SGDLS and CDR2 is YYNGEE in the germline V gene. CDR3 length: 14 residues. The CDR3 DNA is TGTGCCAGCAGCGTAGCGAGACAGAACACTGAAGCTTTCTTT. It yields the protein CASSVARQNTEAFF.

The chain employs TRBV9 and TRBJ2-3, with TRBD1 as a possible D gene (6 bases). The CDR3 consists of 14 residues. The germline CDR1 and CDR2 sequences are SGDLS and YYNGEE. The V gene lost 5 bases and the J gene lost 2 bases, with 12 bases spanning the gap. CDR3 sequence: CASSTGLNTDTQYF. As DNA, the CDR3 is TGTGCCAGCAGTACAGGGCTAAACACAGATACGCAGTATTTT.

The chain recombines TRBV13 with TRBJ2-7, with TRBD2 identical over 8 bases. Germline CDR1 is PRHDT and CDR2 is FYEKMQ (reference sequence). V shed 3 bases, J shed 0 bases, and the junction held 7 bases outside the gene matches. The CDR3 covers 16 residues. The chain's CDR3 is CASSFLTSADSYEQYF. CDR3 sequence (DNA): TGTGCCAGCAGCTTCCTGACTAGCGCGGACTCCTACGAGCAGTACTTC.

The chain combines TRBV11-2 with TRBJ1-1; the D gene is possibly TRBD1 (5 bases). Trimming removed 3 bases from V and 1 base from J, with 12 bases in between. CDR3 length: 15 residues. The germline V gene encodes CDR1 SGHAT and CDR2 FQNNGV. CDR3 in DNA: TGTGCCAGCAGCTTTATTGGGGCAGCGAACACTGAAGCTTTCTTT. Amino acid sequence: CASSFIGAANTEAFF. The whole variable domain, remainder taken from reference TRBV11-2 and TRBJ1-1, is EAGVAQSPRYKIIEKRQSVAFWCNPISGHATLYWYQQILGQGPKLLIQFQNNGVVDDSQLPKDRFSAERLKGVDSTLKIQPAKLEDSAVYLCASSFIGAANTEAFFGQGTRLTVV.

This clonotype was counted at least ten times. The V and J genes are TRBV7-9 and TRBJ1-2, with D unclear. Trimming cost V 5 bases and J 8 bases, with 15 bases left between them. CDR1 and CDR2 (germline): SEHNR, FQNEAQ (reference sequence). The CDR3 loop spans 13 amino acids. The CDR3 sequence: CASSLLEGEGYTF. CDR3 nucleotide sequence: TGTGCCAGCAGCCTTTTAGAGGGTGAAGGCTACACCTTC.

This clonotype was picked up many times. CDR3 loop: CACSQSGNTIYF. The CDR3 nucleotides are TGTGCCTGCAGTCAATCTGGAAACACCATATATTTT. This rearrangement joins TRBV30 to TRBJ1-3; D call uncertain. Trimming removed 6 bases from V and 1 base from J, with 7 bases in between. This CDR3 contains 12 residues. Germline CDR1 reads GTSNPN; CDR2 reads SVGIG (reference sequence).

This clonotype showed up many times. In DNA form, the CDR3 reads TGTGCCAGCAGCTACCCCCCTAGATACGAGCAGTACTTC. The encoded protein is CASSYPPRYEQYF. The gene calls are TRBV11-2 and TRBJ2-7, with unresolved D. Germline V gives CDR1 SGHAT, CDR2 FQNNGV. With 4 bases removed from V and 4 bases from J, the gap between germline ends came to 11 bases. The CDR3 totals 13 residues.

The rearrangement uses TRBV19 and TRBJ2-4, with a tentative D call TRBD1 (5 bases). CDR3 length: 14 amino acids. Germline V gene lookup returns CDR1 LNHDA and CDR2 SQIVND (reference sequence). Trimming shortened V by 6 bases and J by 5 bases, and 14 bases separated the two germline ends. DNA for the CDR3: TGTGCCAGTAGGCTGGGGCACAGGCAAAACATTCAGTACTTC. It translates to CASRLGHRQNIQYF.

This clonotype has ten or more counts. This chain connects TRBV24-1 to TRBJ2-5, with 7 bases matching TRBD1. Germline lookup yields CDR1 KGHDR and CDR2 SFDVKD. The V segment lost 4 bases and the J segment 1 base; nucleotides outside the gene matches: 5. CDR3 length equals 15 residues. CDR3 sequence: CATSEYRGSQETQYF. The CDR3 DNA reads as TGTGCCACCAGTGAATACAGGGGTAGCCAAGAGACCCAGTACTTC.

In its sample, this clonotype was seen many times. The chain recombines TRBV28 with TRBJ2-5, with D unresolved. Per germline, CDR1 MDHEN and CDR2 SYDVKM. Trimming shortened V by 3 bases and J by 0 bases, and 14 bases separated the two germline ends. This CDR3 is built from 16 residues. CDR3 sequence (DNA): TGTGCCAGCAGTTTGTTTCATTCCGAGAACCAAGAGACCCAGTACTTC. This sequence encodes CASSLFHSENQETQYF.

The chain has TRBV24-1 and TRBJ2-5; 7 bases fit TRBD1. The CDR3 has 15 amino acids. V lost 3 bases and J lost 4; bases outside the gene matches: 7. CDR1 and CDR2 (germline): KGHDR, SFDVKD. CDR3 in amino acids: CATSDPKTGRETQYF. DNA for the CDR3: TGTGCCACCAGTGATCCTAAGACAGGGCGAGAGACCCAGTACTTC.

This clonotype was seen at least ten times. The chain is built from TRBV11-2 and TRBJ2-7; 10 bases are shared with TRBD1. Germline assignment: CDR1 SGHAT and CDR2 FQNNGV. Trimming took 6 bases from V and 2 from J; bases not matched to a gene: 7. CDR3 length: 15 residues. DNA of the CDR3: TGTGCCAGCAGTTTATGGACAGGGGGTCCCTACGAGCAGTACTTC. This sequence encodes CASSLWTGGPYEQYF. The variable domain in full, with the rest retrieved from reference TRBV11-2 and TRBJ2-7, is EAGVAQSPRYKIIEKRQSVAFWCNPISGHATLYWYQQILGQGPKLLIQFQNNGVVDDSQLPKDRFSAERLKGVDSTLKIQPAKLEDSAVYLCASSLWTGGPYEQYFGPGTRLTVT.

This CDR3 reads CASSVWGLGWGTEAFF. CDR3 DNA: TGTGCCAGCAGTGTTTGGGGCCTCGGATGGGGCACTGAAGCTTTCTTT. The chain uses TRBV6-1 and TRBJ1-1; maybe TRBD1 (5 bases). Trimming took off 4 bases at V and 4 bases at J, with 19 bases between the two ends. This CDR3 is 16 amino acids long. Per germline, CDR1 MNHNS and CDR2 SASEGT.

CDR3: CASSKGQGIHEQYF. CDR3 sequence (DNA): TGTGCCAGCAGCAAGGGACAGGGTATCCACGAGCAGTACTTC. The chain carries TRBV12-3 or TRBV12-4 and TRBJ2-7; 9 bases map to TRBD1. The CDR3 runs 14 residues. V shed 6 bases, J shed 5 bases, and the junction held 8 bases outside the gene matches.

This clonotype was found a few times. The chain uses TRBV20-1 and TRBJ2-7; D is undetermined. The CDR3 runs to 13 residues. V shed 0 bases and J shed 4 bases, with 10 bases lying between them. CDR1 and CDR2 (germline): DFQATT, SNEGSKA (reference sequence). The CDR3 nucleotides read TGCAGTGCTAGAGATACCGTTCGGTACGAGCAGTACTTC. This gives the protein CSARDTVRYEQYF.

The CDR3 is CATSESGLAGGPEYNEQFF. CDR3 nucleotides: TGTGCCACCAGTGAGTCGGGACTAGCGGGGGGGCCAGAGTACAATGAGCAGTTCTTC. This chain connects TRBV24-1 to TRBJ2-1, with 16 bases that match TRBD2. CDR1 and CDR2 (germline): KGHDR, SFDVKD. The J segment lost 4 bases and the V segment lost 4 bases, leaving 9 bases of the junction unmatched. This CDR3 spans 19 amino acids.

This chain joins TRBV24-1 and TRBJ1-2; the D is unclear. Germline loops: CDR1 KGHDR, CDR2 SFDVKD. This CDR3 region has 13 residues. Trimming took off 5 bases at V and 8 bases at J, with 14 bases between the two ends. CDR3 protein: CATSGYKDGGYTF. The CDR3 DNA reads TGTGCCACCAGTGGTTACAAGGACGGGGGCTACACCTTC.

The CDR3 DNA reads as TGTGCCAGCAGTTTGGGACAGGGTCCCGGGGAGCTGTTTTTT. This encodes CASSLGQGPGELFF. This chain uses TRBV28 with TRBJ2-2, with TRBD1 identical over 9 bases. The CDR3 has 14 amino acids. Trimming took 3 bases from V and 6 from J; bases not matched to a gene: 2. CDR1 and CDR2 from the germline V gene are MDHEN and SYDVKM.

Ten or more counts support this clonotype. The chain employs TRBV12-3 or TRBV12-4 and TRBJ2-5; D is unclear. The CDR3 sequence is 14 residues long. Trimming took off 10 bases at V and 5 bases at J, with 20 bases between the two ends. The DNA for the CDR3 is TGTGCCACAGGATTGAGTGGGATGGATGAGACCCAGTACTTC. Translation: CATGLSGMDETQYF.

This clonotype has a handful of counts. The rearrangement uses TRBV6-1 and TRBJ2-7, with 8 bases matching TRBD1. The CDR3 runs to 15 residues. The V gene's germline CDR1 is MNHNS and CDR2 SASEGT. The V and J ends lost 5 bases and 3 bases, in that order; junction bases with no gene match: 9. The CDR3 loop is CASSTVTGVFYEQYF. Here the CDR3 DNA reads TGTGCCAGCAGTACCGTGACAGGGGTTTTCTACGAGCAGTACTTC.

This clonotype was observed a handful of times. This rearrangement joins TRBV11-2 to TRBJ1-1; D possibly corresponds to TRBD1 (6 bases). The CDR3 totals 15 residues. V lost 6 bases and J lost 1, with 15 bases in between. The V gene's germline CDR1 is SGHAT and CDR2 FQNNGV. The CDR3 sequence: CASSRGGLPNTEAFF. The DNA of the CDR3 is TGTGCCAGCAGTAGGGGGGGGTTACCGAACACTGAAGCTTTCTTT.

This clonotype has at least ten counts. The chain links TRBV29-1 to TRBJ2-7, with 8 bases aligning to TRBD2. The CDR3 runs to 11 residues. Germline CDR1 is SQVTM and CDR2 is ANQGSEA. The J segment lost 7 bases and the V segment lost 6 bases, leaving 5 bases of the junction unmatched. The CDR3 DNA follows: TGCAGCGTGAGCGGGAGTCGTGAGCAGTACTTC. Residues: CSVSGSREQYF.

The CDR3 is CSVAQNSYEQYF. The CDR3 nucleotides are TGCAGCGTTGCTCAGAACTCCTACGAGCAGTACTTC. The genes are TRBV29-1 and TRBJ2-7; no reliable D call. The germline V gene has CDR1 SQVTM and CDR2 ANQGSEA. V was pared by 4 bases and J by 0 bases, with 7 bases between. This CDR3 has 12 amino acids.

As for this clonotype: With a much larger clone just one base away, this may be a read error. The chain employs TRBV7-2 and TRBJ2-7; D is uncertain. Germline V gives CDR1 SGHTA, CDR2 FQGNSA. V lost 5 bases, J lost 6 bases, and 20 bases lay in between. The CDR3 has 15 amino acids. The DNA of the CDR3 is TGTGCCAGCAGCATCCTACCGGCACAGATGGCCGAGCAGTACTTC. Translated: CASSILPAQMAEQYF.